Listed below are T cell receptor beta chains from one sample, sequenced in a study of control samples from healthy donors and cancer patients. The repertoire was sequenced with immunoSEQ multiplex PCR; TCRdb's copy has only in-frame clones and lacks some. The table lists 90,000 to 100,000 clones, roughly four fifths of them singletons. The source material was blood. The source of these receptors is a man aged 60 to 75 in good health. The CDR3 runs from the conserved cysteine through the conserved F or W. The order of the fields is D gene, clone size, V gene, J gene, CDR3 DNA, CDR3 protein. A D gene is named only where the DNA matches it firmly. Only part of the rows carry a size: once, few, many, or a class if the clone is expanded.

>-|-|TRBV7-9|TRBJ1-4
TGTGCCAGCGCCCCCTCACAATCTAATGAAAAACTGTTTTTT
CASAPSQSNEKLFF
>TRBD1|-|TRBV7-8|TRBJ2-5
TGTGCCAGCAGCTATTACGACAGGGGCGGGGAGACCCAGTACTTC
CASSYYDRGGETQYF
>TRBD1|-|TRBV6-1|TRBJ1-4
TGTGCCAGCAGTGACATGGGACAGAAGAATGAAAAACTGTTTTTT
CASSDMGQKNEKLFF
>TRBD1|-|TRBV9|TRBJ2-6
TGTGCCAGCACCTCTTCCAGGGGGCGACGGTGGGGGAGCTCTGGGGCCAACGTCCTGACTTTC
CASTSSRGRRWGSSGANVLTF
>TRBD1|-|TRBV19|TRBJ1-1
TGTGCCAGTAGTGACAGGGACACTGAAGCTTTCTTT
CASSDRDTEAFF
>-|-|TRBV7-2|TRBJ2-7
TGTGCCAGCAGCTTAGTCTCTGGACAAAACTACGAGCAGTACTTC
CASSLVSGQNYEQYF
>-|-|TRBV3-1/TRBV3-2|TRBJ2-4
TGTGCCAGCAGCCAAGATGCGGCCGGTCCTACAAACATTCAGTACTTC
CASSQDAAGPTNIQYF
>TRBD1|-|TRBV18|TRBJ1-1
TGTGCCAGCTCACTCGGGACAGGAGGAACCAACACTGAAGCTTTCTTT
CASSLGTGGTNTEAFF
>-|few|TRBV6-6|TRBJ1-5
TGTGCCAGCAGTTACAGGGACAATCAGCCCCAGCATTTT
CASSYRDNQPQHF
>TRBD2|-|TRBV10-3|TRBJ2-2
TGTGCCATCAGTGAGTCTAGCGGGTTCTCGAACACCGGGGAGCTGTTTTTT
CAISESSGFSNTGELFF
>-|few|TRBV6-5|TRBJ1-2
TGTGCCAGCAGCCCCCCTAAATCACGGGGCTACACCTTC
CASSPPKSRGYTF
>-|-|TRBV11-3|TRBJ1-3
TGTGCCAGCAGCTCTACATCCGGAAACACCATATATTTT
CASSSTSGNTIYF
>TRBD1|-|TRBV6-5|TRBJ2-2
TGTGCCAGTAGGTCCGGGACAGACCACACCGGGGAGCTGTTTTTT
CASRSGTDHTGELFF
>-|-|TRBV29-1|TRBJ2-1
TGCAGCGTTGAAGATTTAAACGCTGAGCAGTTCTTC
CSVEDLNAEQFF
>-|-|TRBV4-1|TRBJ2-2
TGCGCCAGCAGCCAAGTTTGGGGGGGCGCTTCGAACACCGGGGAGCTGTTTTTT
CASSQVWGGASNTGELFF
>-|-|TRBV28|TRBJ1-1
TGTGCCAGCCGCTTTGAGACGAACACTGAAGCTTTCTTT
CASRFETNTEAFF
>-|-|TRBV27|TRBJ1-5
TGTGCCAGCAGTTTATCGGGACACCAGCCCCAGCATTTT
CASSLSGHQPQHF
>-|-|TRBV5-8|TRBJ1-5
TGTGCCAGCAGCTTTGGCGGAATCAATCAGCCCCAGCATTTT
CASSFGGINQPQHF
>-|-|TRBV6-4|TRBJ2-3
TGTGCCAGCAGTGACTCAGGCTCCTTCGAGGCAGATACGCAGTATTTT
CASSDSGSFEADTQYF
>-|-|TRBV20-1|TRBJ2-6
TGCAGTGCTAGTCGCCAGGGGTTTAGCTCTGGGGCCAACGTCCTGACTTTC
CSASRQGFSSGANVLTF
>-|once|TRBV7-9|TRBJ1-5
TGTGCCAGCAGCCCCGGGACCCATCAGCCCCAGCATTTT
CASSPGTHQPQHF
>-|-|TRBV19|TRBJ1-3
TGTGCCAGTAGACTGGGGGCTGGAAACACCATATATTTT
CASRLGAGNTIYF
>-|few|TRBV2|TRBJ2-7
TGTGCCAGCAAGGGGACCCTTGTAGAGCAGTACTTC
CASKGTLVEQYF
>-|-|TRBV6-5|TRBJ1-6
TGTGCCAGCAGCATACAGTATTATAATTCACCCCTCCACTTT
CASSIQYYNSPLHF
>-|-|TRBV2|TRBJ2-1
TGTGCCAGCTCCCGGGGGTACCTCTCCTACAATGAGCAGTTCTTC
CASSRGYLSYNEQFF
>-|-|TRBV7-8|TRBJ2-4
TGTGCCAGCAGCTTTGATTCAGCAAAACCTCTAGCCAAAAACATTCAGTACTTC
CASSFDSAKPLAKNIQYF
>-|-|TRBV6-1|TRBJ1-5
TGTGCCAGCAGTGAATATGAGGATCAGCCCCAGCATTTT
CASSEYEDQPQHF
>-|many|TRBV6-4|TRBJ2-6
TGTGCCAGCAGTGAGGGGACCAGCTCTGGGGCCAACGTCCTGACTTTC
CASSEGTSSGANVLTF
>-|-|TRBV11-2|TRBJ2-7
TGTGCCAGCAGCTTAGCCCTTCACGAGCAGTACTTC
CASSLALHEQYF
>TRBD1|-|TRBV7-9|TRBJ2-7
TGTGCCAGCAGCGCGAGACAGGGGCCCTACGAGCAGTACTTC
CASSARQGPYEQYF
>-|-|TRBV5-1|TRBJ2-7
TGCGCCAGCAGCTCCGGGGGCGGTCACTCCTACGAGCAGTACTTC
CASSSGGGHSYEQYF
>-|few|TRBV6-5|TRBJ2-3
TGTGCCAGACGGTCCGCCACAGATACGCAGTATTTT
CARRSATDTQYF
>-|once|TRBV9|TRBJ2-4
TGTGCCAGCAGCGTAGGGGTAGGCGGGAAAAACATTCAGTACTTC
CASSVGVGGKNIQYF
>-|once|TRBV2|TRBJ2-6
TGTGCCAGCAGTGAAGTGAGACAACTCTCTGGGGCCAACGTCCTGACTTTC
CASSEVRQLSGANVLTF
>TRBD1|-|TRBV7-6|TRBJ2-5
TGTGCCAGCAGCTTAGACAGGGGTGGAGAGACCCAGTACTTC
CASSLDRGGETQYF
>-|-|TRBV5-1|TRBJ2-5
TGCGCCAGCAGCTTGGGGGGGCGAGAGACCCAGTACTTC
CASSLGGRETQYF
>-|-|TRBV19|TRBJ2-5
TGTGCCAGTTCGACTTTGTCTACGGAGACCCAGTACTTC
CASSTLSTETQYF
>-|-|TRBV7-9|TRBJ1-5
TGTGCCAGCAGCTCGTCCGGAGGACCGTTACTTTATAGCAATCAGCCCCAGCATTTT
CASSSSGGPLLYSNQPQHF
>-|-|TRBV7-8|TRBJ1-2
TGTGCCAGCAGCGCTCGATTGGGTGGCTACACCTTC
CASSARLGGYTF